Below are 32 T cell receptor beta chains sequenced from a single sample in a study of cytotoxic CD8 clonotypes in ibrutinib-treated CLL. Assay: immunoSEQ multiplex PCR; the TCRdb copy retains only in-frame clones and omits some. The table records more than 35,000 clones, about 70% of them present only once. The input for sequencing was PBMCs, taken at disease progression, from a patient treated with ibrutinib. The source is a human donor with chronic lymphocytic leukemia.

V is TRBV14 and J is TRBJ2-1; tentatively, D is TRBD1 (6 bases). Trimming removed 0 bases from V and 6 bases from J, with 15 bases in between. Germline loops: CDR1 SGHDN, CDR2 FVKESK. The CDR3 has 16 amino acids. CDR3 coding DNA: TGTGCCAGCAGCCAAGATCGGACAGCGCTGGCCAATGAGCAGTTCTTC. Protein: CASSQDRTALANEQFF.

This chain connects TRBV5-4 to TRBJ1-2, with D uncertain. The CDR3 extends over 13 amino acids. Germline loops: CDR1 SGHNT, CDR2 YYREEE (reference sequence). Trimming pared 2 bases from V and 1 base from J, leaving 6 bases between. CDR3 DNA: TGTGCCAGCAGCTTCGAGGGTAACTATGGCTACACCTTC. It yields the protein CASSFEGNYGYTF.

The chain recombines TRBV2 with TRBJ2-1; tentative D call: TRBD1 (6 bases). Germline CDR1 is SNHLY and CDR2 is FYNNEI. The CDR3 runs to 14 residues. Trimming stripped 7 bases from V and 8 bases from J, with 18 bases between. The CDR3 loop is CASTRTATSDEQFF. CDR3 DNA: TGTGCCAGCACGAGGACAGCCACCTCAGATGAGCAGTTCTTC.

The chain recombines TRBV11-2 with TRBJ2-1; D is perhaps TRBD1 (5 bases). Trimming removed 5 bases from V and 9 bases from J, with 23 bases in between. Per the germline V gene, CDR1 is SGHAT and CDR2 is FQNNGV. The CDR3 consists of 16 residues. In DNA form, the CDR3 reads TGTGCCAGCAGCGCTCAAAGGCTAGGTAGGGGTATTGAGCAGTTCTTC. Amino acids: CASSAQRLGRGIEQFF.

The CDR3 protein is CASGSKWVAFF. The CDR3 nucleotides are TGTGCCAGCGGGAGTAAATGGGTAGCTTTCTTT. V usage is TRBV6-1 and J usage is TRBJ1-1; D ambiguous. Germline CDR1 MNHNS, CDR2 SASEGT. V dropped 8 bases and J dropped 10 bases, with 14 bases sitting between them. There are 11 residues in the CDR3.

V and J are TRBV7-2 and TRBJ2-5; a possible D gene is TRBD2 (6 bases). This CDR3 has 16 residues. CDR1 and CDR2 (germline): SGHTA, FQGNSA. V was trimmed by 4 bases and J by 5 bases, leaving 20 bases between them. The CDR3 DNA reads as TGTGCCAGCAGCTCCTGGGACTTCCTGGGTGTGGAGACCCAGTACTTC. Its translation: CASSSWDFLGVETQYF.

CDR3 coding DNA: TGTGCCAGCAGACAGTTGGGTGGCACCGGGGAGCTGTTTTTT. Encoded protein: CASRQLGGTGELFF. The chain uses TRBV27 and TRBJ2-2; unclear D gene. This CDR3 has 14 residues. The germline gives CDR1 MNHEY, CDR2 SMNVEV (reference sequence). Trimming left V 6 bases short and J 4 bases short, with 12 bases between.

J is TRBJ2-3 and V is TRBV18; 10 nucleotides agree with TRBD2. The CDR3 runs 16 residues. V dropped 2 bases and J dropped 6; count of bases not matched to a gene: 8. Germline V gives CDR1 KGHSH, CDR2 LQKENI. The DNA of the CDR3 is TGTGCCAGCTCACCAGGTTCCAGCGGGGGGGTGGATACGCAGTATTTT. It yields the protein CASSPGSSGGVDTQYF. The full variable domain, with the rest looked up from reference TRBV18 and TRBJ2-3, is NAGVMQNPRHLVRRRGQEARLRCSPMKGHSHVYWYRQLPEEGLKFMVYLQKENIIDESGMPKERFSAEFPKEGPSILRIQQVVRGDSAAYFCASSPGSSGGVDTQYFGPGTRLTVL.

This chain links TRBV11-3 with TRBJ2-1, with D perhaps matching TRBD1 (6 bases). In germline, CDR1 is SGHNT, CDR2 YENEEA. The CDR3 loop spans 15 amino acids. V shed 11 bases and J shed 0 bases, with 17 bases lying between them. The CDR3 bases are TGTGCCCGTAAGACAGGAAAAAGCTCCTACAATGAGCAGTTCTTC. It codes for CARKTGKSSYNEQFF.

The rearrangement joins TRBV2 to TRBJ2-3; 11 bases align to TRBD2. Trimming at V came to 2 bases and at J to 0 bases, leaving 1 base not matched to a gene. This CDR3 spans 16 amino acids. Germline V gene data show CDR1 as SNHLY and CDR2 as FYNNEI. The CDR3 spells CASSESSGGSTDTQYF. Written as DNA, the CDR3 is TGTGCCAGCAGTGAATCTAGCGGGGGGAGCACAGATACGCAGTATTTT.

This clone showed up just once. The rearrangement links TRBV5-1 to TRBJ2-7; weak D call: TRBD2 (5 bases). CDR1 and CDR2 from the germline V gene are SGHRS and YFSETQ. The ends were cut back, 4 bases at V and 6 bases at J, with 17 bases in the middle. This CDR3 comprises 14 residues. CDR3 residues: CASSLRAGNGEQYF. CDR3 DNA: TGCGCCAGCAGCCTCCGGGCCGGGAACGGCGAGCAGTACTTC.

This clone showed up just once. The sample holds other DNA sequences that translate to the same CDR3. This sequence joins TRBV5-1 and TRBJ2-7; D uncertain. Trimming stripped 2 bases from V and 2 bases from J, with 11 bases between. The CDR3 consists of 14 residues. Germline V gene data show CDR1 as SGHRS and CDR2 as YFSETQ. For the CDR3, the DNA is TGCGCCAGCAGCTTACGTCAGCGAGCCTACGAGCAGTACTTC. This translates into CASSLRQRAYEQYF.

The V and J genes are TRBV6-1 and TRBJ2-3; the D gene is possibly TRBD2 (5 bases). The germline V gene encodes CDR1 MNHNS and CDR2 SASEGT. Trimming stripped 6 bases from V and 6 bases from J, with 10 bases between. The CDR3 sequence is 12 residues long. The CDR3 DNA is TGTGCCAGCAGGTATCCGGGGGATACGCAGTATTTT. Its protein is CASRYPGDTQYF.

The chain carries TRBV28 and TRBJ1-2, with D uncertain. V shed 3 bases and J shed 7 bases, with 15 bases lying between them. CDR1 and CDR2 (germline): MDHEN, SYDVKM. This CDR3 contains 14 residues. CDR3 in amino acids: CASSLATYRGGYTF. For the CDR3, the DNA is TGTGCCAGCAGTTTGGCGACGTATCGAGGTGGCTACACCTTC.

By share, this clone ranks as medium-sized. Other DNA variants within this sample encode the same CDR3. The chain couples TRBV6-1 to TRBJ1-6, with a weak D call TRBD1 (5 bases). In germline, CDR1 is MNHNS, CDR2 SASEGT. The length of the CDR3 is 14 residues. V was cut by 4 bases and J by 4 bases, with 8 bases left in between. The CDR3 sequence is CASSAGPYNSPLHF. The CDR3 DNA is TGTGCCAGCAGTGCGGGGCCGTATAATTCACCCCTCCACTTT.

About this clone itself: An end of the junction differs from the germline gene, which may be a read error. The rearrangement links TRBV7-9 to TRBJ2-1; the D gene is possibly TRBD2 (5 bases). This CDR3 comprises 12 residues. The germline gives CDR1 SEHNR, CDR2 FQNEAQ (reference sequence). For the CDR3, the DNA is TGTGCCAACAGCAAAGATTGGAGGGAGCAGTTCTTC. This sequence encodes CANSKDWREQFF.

This clone has a single count. The chain recombines TRBV5-1 with TRBJ2-7; 11 bases agree with TRBD1. The germline V gene has CDR1 SGHRS and CDR2 YFSETQ. The CDR3 sequence is 15 residues long. The J segment lost 3 bases and the V segment lost 4 bases, leaving 6 bases of the junction unmatched. Here the CDR3 reads CASSTRTGGIYEQYF. For the CDR3, the DNA is TGCGCCAGCAGCACAAGGACAGGGGGCATCTACGAGCAGTACTTC. The full variable domain, rest sourced from reference TRBV5-1 and TRBJ2-7, is KAGVTQTPRYLIKTRGQQVTLSCSPISGHRSVSWYQQTPGQGLQFLFEYFSETQRNKGNFPGRFSGRQFSNSRSEMNVSTLELGDSALYLCASSTRTGGIYEQYFGPGTRLTVT.

The table lists this clone with a few counts. This rearrangement joins TRBV5-6 to TRBJ1-2; a weak D match, TRBD1 (6 bases). Trimming left V 4 bases short and J 5 bases short, with 12 bases between. The CDR3 length is 13 residues. Germline assignment: CDR1 SGHDT and CDR2 YYEEEE. CDR3 in amino acids: CASSPRGEYGYTF. For the CDR3, the DNA is TGTGCCAGCAGCCCCAGGGGAGAGTATGGCTACACCTTC.

There are a few counts of this clone. The CDR3 nucleotides read TGTGCTAGTGGTTTGATAGGAGGGGAGACCCAGTACTTC. Translation gives CASGLIGGETQYF. V gene TRBV12-5 combines with J gene TRBJ2-5; D is perhaps TRBD2 (6 bases). This CDR3 spans 13 amino acids. With 2 bases removed from V and 5 bases from J, the gap between germline ends came to 9 bases. CDR1 is LGHNT, CDR2 FRNRAP, per germline.

The chain combines TRBV12-5 with TRBJ2-3; the D is unclear. The CDR3 length is 13 residues. Germline loops: CDR1 LGHNT, CDR2 FRNRAP. V lost 4 bases and J 1 base, leaving 6 bases between the germline ends. The CDR3 loop is CASGSSGTDTQYF. The CDR3 nucleotides are TGTGCTAGTGGTTCGAGCGGCACAGATACGCAGTATTTT.

The chain links TRBV5-4 to TRBJ2-3, with D perhaps TRBD2 (5 bases). CDR1 and CDR2 (germline): SGHNT, YYREEE (reference sequence). This CDR3 contains 16 residues. The germline V and J ends were trimmed by 0 bases and 2 bases, with 13 bases remaining between them. CDR3 region: CASSLAASSYTDTQYF. The CDR3 nucleotides read TGTGCCAGCAGCTTGGCCGCTAGCTCTTACACAGATACGCAGTATTTT.

The table lists this clone with a count of one. The chain joins TRBV29-1 to TRBJ2-7; 7 nucleotides line up with TRBD1. With V trimmed by 6 bases and J by 5 bases, 4 bases remained unmatched. The CDR3 is 11 amino acids. Per germline, CDR1 SQVTM and CDR2 ANQGSEA. For the CDR3, the DNA is TGCAGCGTACAAACAGGGGACGAGCAGTACTTC. Translating it yields CSVQTGDEQYF.

The chain couples TRBV5-4 to TRBJ2-1; D is unclear. CDR1 SGHNT and CDR2 YYREEE come from the germline V gene (reference sequence). The V gene lost 2 bases and the J gene lost 5 bases, with 8 bases spanning the gap. The CDR3 extends over 13 amino acids. CDR3 sequence reads: CASSFDLNNEQFF. CDR3 sequence (DNA): TGTGCCAGCAGCTTCGACCTCAACAATGAGCAGTTCTTC.

This chain connects TRBV29-1 to TRBJ2-7; the D gene could be TRBD1 or TRBD2 (5 bases each). Germline CDR1 SQVTM, CDR2 ANQGSEA. The V gene lost 4 bases and the J gene lost 6 bases, with 19 bases spanning the gap. The CDR3 runs to 14 residues. CDR3 sequence: CSVAGLGTLAEQYF. CDR3 DNA: TGCAGCGTTGCGGGGCTGGGCACCCTCGCCGAGCAGTACTTC.

V is TRBV29-1 and J is TRBJ2-5; D is uncertain. Germline V gives CDR1 SQVTM, CDR2 ANQGSEA. The CDR3 consists of 12 residues. V lost 3 bases and J lost 0, with 5 bases in between. The CDR3 loop is CSVDGNQETQYF. DNA for the CDR3: TGCAGCGTTGATGGGAACCAAGAGACCCAGTACTTC.

The chain links TRBV5-1 to TRBJ1-1; D remains unclear. CDR1 and CDR2 (germline): SGHRS, YFSETQ. V was shortened by 1 base and J by 5 bases, with 12 bases between the two germline ends. This CDR3 comprises 14 residues. DNA for the CDR3: TGCGCCAGCAGCTTGTCGGGTGTCAGGACTGAAGCTTTCTTT. This gives the protein CASSLSGVRTEAFF.

Sample share makes this clone large. J is TRBJ1-6 and V is TRBV4-1; tentatively, D is TRBD1 (5 bases). Germline CDR1 is MGHRA and CDR2 is YSYEKL. There are 15 residues in the CDR3. Trimming shortened V by 0 bases and J by 9 bases, and 12 bases separated the two germline ends. The CDR3 DNA reads TGCGCCAGCAGCCAAGATCCCCCTGGGGGTTCACCCCTCCACTTT. The encoded protein is CASSQDPPGGSPLHF.

V gene TRBV14 combines with J gene TRBJ2-1; possible D gene TRBD2, 6 bases. The germline V and J ends were trimmed by 4 bases and 8 bases, with 21 bases remaining between them. CDR1 is SGHDN and CDR2 is FVKESK in the germline V gene. This CDR3 spans 16 amino acids. CDR3 protein: CASSPLRPEAGDEQFF. In DNA, the CDR3 is TGTGCCAGCAGCCCACTCAGACCAGAAGCGGGCGATGAGCAGTTCTTC.

V and J are TRBV19 and TRBJ1-2, with unresolved D. V was trimmed by 6 bases and J by 2 bases, leaving 10 bases between them. In germline, CDR1 is LNHDA, CDR2 SQIVND (reference sequence). This CDR3 spans 13 amino acids. The CDR3 is CASSEDGNYGYTF. In DNA form, the CDR3 reads TGTGCCAGTAGCGAGGACGGGAACTATGGCTACACCTTC.

In its sample, this clone was seen once. The chain recombines TRBV10-3 with TRBJ2-5; D gene uncertain. Germline V gene data show CDR1 as ENHRY and CDR2 as SYGVKD. Trimming stripped 3 bases from V and 2 bases from J, with 10 bases between. The CDR3 is 14 residues long. This CDR3 reads CAISDSNTQETQYF. CDR3 in DNA: TGTGCCATCAGTGACAGCAACACACAAGAGACCCAGTACTTC.

This clone has just one count. The V gene is TRBV11-2, the J gene TRBJ2-1; D unresolved. With 1 base removed from V and 4 bases from J, the gap between germline ends came to 8 bases. The CDR3 sequence is 14 residues long. Looked up from germline, CDR1 is SGHAT and CDR2 is FQNNGV. Here the CDR3 reads CASSLGGQYNEQFF. CDR3 nucleotide sequence: TGTGCCAGCAGCTTAGGAGGCCAGTACAATGAGCAGTTCTTC.

The V call is TRBV2, the J call TRBJ1-1; D may be TRBD1 (6 bases). The CDR3 is 13 amino acids. CDR1 and CDR2 from the germline V gene are SNHLY and FYNNEI. The V gene lost 6 bases and the J gene lost 0 bases, with 8 bases spanning the gap. CDR3 sequence (DNA): TGTGCCAGCAGCCGGACAGTGAACACTGAAGCTTTCTTT. Translating it yields CASSRTVNTEAFF. Full variable domain (remainder filled in from reference TRBV2 and TRBJ1-1): EPEVTQTPSHQVTQMGQEVILRCVPISNHLYFYWYRQILGQKVEFLVSFYNNEISEKSEIFDDQFSVERPDGSNFTLKIRSTKLEDSAMYFCASSRTVNTEAFFGQGTRLTVV.